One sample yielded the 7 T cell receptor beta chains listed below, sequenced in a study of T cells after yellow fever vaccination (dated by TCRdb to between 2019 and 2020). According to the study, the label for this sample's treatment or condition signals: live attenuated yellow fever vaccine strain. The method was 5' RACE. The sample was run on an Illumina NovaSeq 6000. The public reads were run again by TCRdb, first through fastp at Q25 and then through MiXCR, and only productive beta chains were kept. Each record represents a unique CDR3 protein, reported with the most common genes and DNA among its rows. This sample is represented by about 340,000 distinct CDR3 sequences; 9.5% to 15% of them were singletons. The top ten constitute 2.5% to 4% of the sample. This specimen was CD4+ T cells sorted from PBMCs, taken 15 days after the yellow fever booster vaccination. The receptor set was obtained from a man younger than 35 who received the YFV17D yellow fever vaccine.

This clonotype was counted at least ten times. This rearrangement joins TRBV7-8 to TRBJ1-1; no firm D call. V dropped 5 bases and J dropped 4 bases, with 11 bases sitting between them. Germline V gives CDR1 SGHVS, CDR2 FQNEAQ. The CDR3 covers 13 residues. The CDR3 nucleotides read TGTGCCAGCAGCGTAGACCTGAGCACTGAAGCTTTCTTT. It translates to CASSVDLSTEAFF.

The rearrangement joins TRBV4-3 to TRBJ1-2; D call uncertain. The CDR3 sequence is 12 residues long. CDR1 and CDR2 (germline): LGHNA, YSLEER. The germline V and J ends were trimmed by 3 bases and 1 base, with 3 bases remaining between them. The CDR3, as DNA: TGCGCCAGCAGCCAGTTTAACTATGGCTACACCTTC. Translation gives CASSQFNYGYTF.

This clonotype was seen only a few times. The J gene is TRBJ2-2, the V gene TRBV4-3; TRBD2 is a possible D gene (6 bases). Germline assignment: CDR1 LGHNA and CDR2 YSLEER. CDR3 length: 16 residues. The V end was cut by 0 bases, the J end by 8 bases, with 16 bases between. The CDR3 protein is CASSQDGASAGGELFF. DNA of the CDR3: TGCGCCAGCAGCCAAGACGGGGCTAGCGCTGGGGGGGAGCTGTTTTTT.

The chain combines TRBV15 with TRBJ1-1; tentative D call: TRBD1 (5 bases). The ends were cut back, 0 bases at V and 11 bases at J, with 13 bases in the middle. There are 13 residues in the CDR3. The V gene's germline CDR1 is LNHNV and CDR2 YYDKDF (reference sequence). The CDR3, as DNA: TGTGCCACCAGCAGAGATCCGCAGGGATCGGCTTTCTTT. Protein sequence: CATSRDPQGSAFF.

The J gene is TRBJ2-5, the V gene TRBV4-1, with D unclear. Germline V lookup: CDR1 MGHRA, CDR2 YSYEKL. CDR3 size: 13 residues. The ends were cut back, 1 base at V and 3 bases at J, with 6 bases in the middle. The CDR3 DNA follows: TGCGCCAGCAGCCAAGGCGGAAAAGAGACCCAGTACTTC. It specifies CASSQGGKETQYF.

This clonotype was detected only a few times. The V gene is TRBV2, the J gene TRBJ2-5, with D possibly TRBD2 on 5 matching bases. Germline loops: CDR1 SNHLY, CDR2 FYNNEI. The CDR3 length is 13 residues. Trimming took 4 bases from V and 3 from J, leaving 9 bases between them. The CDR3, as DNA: TGTGCCAGCAGTGGGGAGCGAGAAGAGACCCAGTACTTC. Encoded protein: CASSGEREETQYF.

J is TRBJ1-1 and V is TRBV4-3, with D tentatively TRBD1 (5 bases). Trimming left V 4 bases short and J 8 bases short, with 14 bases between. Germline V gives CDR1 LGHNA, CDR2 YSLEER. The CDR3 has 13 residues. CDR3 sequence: CASSRDRFEEAFF. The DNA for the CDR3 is TGCGCCAGCAGCCGCGACAGATTCGAGGAAGCTTTCTTT.